Listed below are T cell receptor beta chains from one sample, sequenced in a study of blood T cell repertoires in COVID-19. Libraries were prepared by immunoSEQ multiplex PCR; TCRdb keeps only in-frame clonotypes and omits some of them. The sample gives over 250,000 clones, 80% to 90% of which show up once; 2% to 3% is in the top ten. Material: PBMCs or T cells enriched from blood (not recorded which). These receptors were collected from a woman aged 18-30 years who had recovered from COVID-19. Both conserved end residues are part of each CDR3. The order of the fields is D gene, clone size, J gene, V gene, CDR3 DNA, CDR3 protein. D genes are given only for firm matches. Size tells how often a clone was seen (once, few, many) or the class of an expanded clone, and some rows leave it out.

D gene: NA; clone size: NA; J gene: TRBJ1-2; V gene: TRBV5-1; CDR3 DNA: TGCGCCAGCAGCTTGGGATCGACCGGGGGGCATGGCTACACCTTC; CDR3 protein: CASSLGSTGGHGYTF
D gene: NA; clone size: NA; J gene: TRBJ2-3; V gene: TRBV7-2; CDR3 DNA: TGTGCCAGCAGACTCATACTAGGAAGTACAGATACGCAGTATTTT; CDR3 protein: CASRLILGSTDTQYF
D gene: NA; clone size: NA; J gene: TRBJ1-1; V gene: TRBV7-8; CDR3 DNA: TGTGCCAGCAGCTTAGCGATGGAGCACCTTGAAGCTTTCTTT; CDR3 protein: CASSLAMEHLEAFF
D gene: TRBD2; clone size: NA; J gene: TRBJ2-3; V gene: TRBV2; CDR3 DNA: TGTGCCAGCAGTGACCTAGCGGGGGGGTCAGATACGCAGTATTTT; CDR3 protein: CASSDLAGGSDTQYF
D gene: TRBD1; clone size: NA; J gene: TRBJ1-1; V gene: TRBV27; CDR3 DNA: TGTGCCAGCAGTTCGGGACAGGCGAACACTGAAGCTTTCTTT; CDR3 protein: CASSSGQANTEAFF
D gene: NA; clone size: NA; J gene: TRBJ2-7; V gene: TRBV27; CDR3 DNA: TGTGCCAGCACCCGGCAGGGTTCTGTCGAGCAGTACTTC; CDR3 protein: CASTRQGSVEQYF
D gene: NA; clone size: NA; J gene: TRBJ1-2; V gene: TRBV29-1; CDR3 DNA: TGCAGCGTTGAGGAGGCCTATGGCTACACCTTC; CDR3 protein: CSVEEAYGYTF
D gene: NA; clone size: once; J gene: TRBJ1-2; V gene: TRBV2; CDR3 DNA: TGTGCCAGCACCACAGTTCGCTATGGCTACACCTTC; CDR3 protein: CASTTVRYGYTF
D gene: NA; clone size: NA; J gene: TRBJ1-4; V gene: TRBV11-3; CDR3 DNA: TGTGCCAGCAGCTTAGAAGAAGCCAGGGCAACTAATGAAAAACTGTTTTTT; CDR3 protein: CASSLEEARATNEKLFF
D gene: TRBD1; clone size: NA; J gene: TRBJ1-1; V gene: TRBV6-5; CDR3 DNA: TGTGCCAGCAGAGGTCAGGGGGGTACTGAAGCTTTCTTT; CDR3 protein: CASRGQGGTEAFF
D gene: TRBD1; clone size: NA; J gene: TRBJ1-1; V gene: TRBV6-5; CDR3 DNA: TGTGCCACCTCCAGGGACAGGGGGCAGAACACTGAAGCTTTCTTT; CDR3 protein: CATSRDRGQNTEAFF
D gene: NA; clone size: once; J gene: TRBJ1-2; V gene: TRBV12-3/TRBV12-4; CDR3 DNA: TGTGCCAGCAGCTTCGATATGGCTAGGACCTTC; CDR3 protein: CASSFDMARTF
D gene: NA; clone size: NA; J gene: TRBJ1-4; V gene: TRBV4-1; CDR3 DNA: TGCGCCAGCAGCCAACGGAGGAATGAAAAACTGTTTTTT; CDR3 protein: CASSQRRNEKLFF
D gene: NA; clone size: few; J gene: TRBJ2-7; V gene: TRBV5-1; CDR3 DNA: TGCGCCAGCAGCTTGGCCGACAGCTCCTACGAGCAGTACTTC; CDR3 protein: CASSLADSSYEQYF
D gene: NA; clone size: NA; J gene: TRBJ1-2; V gene: TRBV6-5; CDR3 DNA: TGTGCCAGCAAACTACAGGTTACTAACTATGGCTACACCTTC; CDR3 protein: CASKLQVTNYGYTF
D gene: NA; clone size: once; J gene: TRBJ1-2; V gene: TRBV6-5; CDR3 DNA: TGTGCCAGCAGTCCCGCCGGTCTCCATAACTATGGCTACACCTTC; CDR3 protein: CASSPAGLHNYGYTF
D gene: NA; clone size: NA; J gene: TRBJ2-5; V gene: TRBV14; CDR3 DNA: TGTGCCAGCAGCCACGCACCCCAGAATGTGACCCAGTACTTC; CDR3 protein: CASSHAPQNVTQYF
D gene: TRBD1; clone size: NA; J gene: TRBJ2-1; V gene: TRBV6-5; CDR3 DNA: TGTGCCACCAGACAGGGGGCATCGGGGTGGAATGAGCAGTTCTTC; CDR3 protein: CATRQGASGWNEQFF
D gene: NA; clone size: NA; J gene: TRBJ1-2; V gene: TRBV5-1; CDR3 DNA: TGCGCCAGCGCTTCTACAGGGCATTCGGGTGGCTACACCTTC; CDR3 protein: CASASTGHSGGYTF
D gene: NA; clone size: NA; J gene: TRBJ2-5; V gene: TRBV4-1; CDR3 DNA: TGCGCCAGCAGCCAATCATCACAGCTTGACCAGTACTTC; CDR3 protein: CASSQSSQLDQYF
D gene: NA; clone size: NA; J gene: TRBJ1-2; V gene: TRBV6-5; CDR3 DNA: TGTGCCAGCAGTTCCGGGGACATTAATGGCTACACCTTC; CDR3 protein: CASSSGDINGYTF
D gene: TRBD2; clone size: NA; J gene: TRBJ2-5; V gene: TRBV5-1; CDR3 DNA: TGCGCCAGCAGCCTTTTTGCCCCGGGGGGGGGACTCCAAGAGACCCAGTACTTC; CDR3 protein: CASSLFAPGGGLQETQYF
D gene: NA; clone size: NA; J gene: TRBJ2-3; V gene: TRBV6-5; CDR3 DNA: TGTGCCAGCGGGCGGGAAAGCACAGATACGCAGTATTTT; CDR3 protein: CASGRESTDTQYF
D gene: NA; clone size: NA; J gene: TRBJ1-1; V gene: TRBV11-2; CDR3 DNA: TGTGCCAGCAGTCCTTACCCGGAAACCCGAGGGGCTTTCTTT; CDR3 protein: CASSPYPETRGAFF
D gene: TRBD2; clone size: NA; J gene: TRBJ2-1; V gene: TRBV5-4; CDR3 DNA: TGTGCCAGCAGCCCCGGGACTAGCGGGGGGTACTCCTACAATGAGCAGTTCTTC; CDR3 protein: CASSPGTSGGYSYNEQFF
D gene: NA; clone size: NA; J gene: TRBJ1-5; V gene: TRBV5-6; CDR3 DNA: TGTGCCAGCAGCTTGGCGGGTCCTCATCAGCCCCAGCATTTT; CDR3 protein: CASSLAGPHQPQHF
D gene: TRBD2; clone size: once; J gene: TRBJ2-2; V gene: TRBV3-1/TRBV3-2; CDR3 DNA: TGTGCCAGCAGCCCGGGGGGCACCGGGGAGCTGTTTTTT; CDR3 protein: CASSPGGTGELFF
D gene: NA; clone size: NA; J gene: TRBJ1-4; V gene: TRBV29-1; CDR3 DNA: TGCAGCGTTGAATTCGGAGATGCTCGGGAAAAACTGTTTTTT; CDR3 protein: CSVEFGDAREKLFF
D gene: TRBD1; clone size: NA; J gene: TRBJ1-5; V gene: TRBV28; CDR3 DNA: TGTGCCAGCAGTTCCCCGGGACAGGGATTTGGGCAGCCCCAGCATTTT; CDR3 protein: CASSSPGQGFGQPQHF
D gene: TRBD2; clone size: NA; J gene: TRBJ2-5; V gene: TRBV2; CDR3 DNA: TGTGCCAGCAGCTTGGGCGGGGGACTCCAAGAGACCCAGTACTTC; CDR3 protein: CASSLGGGLQETQYF
D gene: NA; clone size: NA; J gene: TRBJ1-1; V gene: TRBV5-4; CDR3 DNA: TGTGCCAGCAGCTTGGGCCCCAGAAACACTGAAGCTTTCTTT; CDR3 protein: CASSLGPRNTEAFF
D gene: NA; clone size: NA; J gene: TRBJ2-2; V gene: TRBV27; CDR3 DNA: TGTGCCAGCAGTCTAGAGGACAGGGAGGGGATCGGAACCGGGGAGCTGTTTTTT; CDR3 protein: CASSLEDREGIGTGELFF
D gene: NA; clone size: NA; J gene: TRBJ2-1; V gene: TRBV19; CDR3 DNA: TGTGCCAGCCTCGGTGACAATGCGAGGGATGAGCAGTTCTTC; CDR3 protein: CASLGDNARDEQFF
D gene: NA; clone size: NA; J gene: TRBJ2-3; V gene: TRBV29-1; CDR3 DNA: TGCAGCGTTGATGGGGCCCCTAGCACAGATACGCAGTATTTT; CDR3 protein: CSVDGAPSTDTQYF
D gene: NA; clone size: NA; J gene: TRBJ2-2; V gene: TRBV15; CDR3 DNA: TGTGCCACCAGCTCACGCACCGGGACACTTAACACCGGGGAGCTGTTTTTT; CDR3 protein: CATSSRTGTLNTGELFF
D gene: NA; clone size: NA; J gene: TRBJ2-7; V gene: TRBV2; CDR3 DNA: TGTGCCAGCACCGATGACGGGACCTACGAGCAGTACTTC; CDR3 protein: CASTDDGTYEQYF
D gene: TRBD1; clone size: NA; J gene: TRBJ1-2; V gene: TRBV10-2; CDR3 DNA: TGCGCCAGCAGTGATGGGGGACAGGCCAAATCCTATGGCTACACCTTC; CDR3 protein: CASSDGGQAKSYGYTF
D gene: TRBD1; clone size: once; J gene: TRBJ1-1; V gene: TRBV5-4; CDR3 DNA: TGTGCCAGCAGCGAAAACCCGGGACAGGGGGTTCGGGGCACTGAAGCTTTCTTT; CDR3 protein: CASSENPGQGVRGTEAFF
D gene: TRBD2; clone size: once; J gene: TRBJ2-1; V gene: TRBV28; CDR3 DNA: TGTGCCAGCAAAAGAGGAGGACTAGCGTCCTACAATGAGCAGTTCTTC; CDR3 protein: CASKRGGLASYNEQFF